These T cell receptor beta chains were read from a single sample in a study of blood T cells in healthy people across ages. TCRdb re-called the 5' RACE reads through MiXCR, storing one row per CDR3 protein. The table records roughly 410,000 distinct CDR3 sequences, over 45% of them present only once. The source material was blood. The receptors originated from a man aged 55 to 70 in good health. Each CDR3 is given with its conserved first and last residue. D genes are given only for firm matches. Expanded clones are given a class, and other clones once, few, many or no size at all.

V: TRBV5-1
size: -
length: 12
J: TRBJ1-2
D: -
CDR3: CASSRDGSGYTF
DNA: TGCGCCAGCAGCAGGGACGGTTCGGGCTACACCTTC

V: TRBV14
size: -
length: 17
J: TRBJ2-7
D: TRBD1
CDR3: CASSPTGQGIRSYEQYF
DNA: TGTGCCAGCAGCCCCACGGGACAGGGGATAAGGTCCTACGAGCAGTACTTC

V: TRBV20-1
size: -
length: 11
J: TRBJ2-4
D: -
CDR3: CSARPSTEQYF
DNA: TGCAGTGCTAGACCTAGCACGGAGCAGTACTTC

V: TRBV7-2
size: -
length: 15
J: TRBJ2-2
D: TRBD2
CDR3: CASSLGGGPTGELFF
DNA: TGTGCCAGCAGCTTAGGCGGGGGGCCAACCGGGGAGCTGTTTTTT

V: TRBV6-5
size: -
length: 13
J: TRBJ1-1
D: TRBD1
CDR3: CASHRTGGSEAFF
DNA: TGTGCCAGCCACAGAACAGGGGGCTCGGAAGCTTTCTTT

V: TRBV7-2
size: few
length: 12
J: TRBJ2-3
D: -
CDR3: CASSVPGDTQYF
DNA: TGTGCCAGCAGCGTCCCGGGAGATACGCAGTATTTT

V: TRBV3-1
size: -
length: 13
J: TRBJ2-5
D: -
CDR3: CASSQVSRGTQYF
DNA: TGTGCCAGCAGCCAGGTCTCGCGGGGGACCCAGTACTTC

V: TRBV27
size: -
length: 16
J: TRBJ2-1
D: -
CDR3: CASSLSLGDSYNEQFF
DNA: TGTGCCAGCAGTTTATCCCTGGGGGACTCCTACAATGAGCAGTTCTTC

V: TRBV18
size: -
length: 17
J: TRBJ1-1
D: -
CDR3: CASSPRGRAEMNTEAFF
DNA: TGTGCCAGCTCACCTCGTGGCAGGGCGGAAATGAACACTGAAGCTTTCTTT

V: TRBV29-1
size: few
length: 15
J: TRBJ2-3
D: -
CDR3: CSVGGTTSSTDTQYF
DNA: TGCAGCGTTGGGGGGACAACCTCTAGCACAGATACGCAGTATTTT

V: TRBV19
size: few
length: 13
J: TRBJ1-5
D: -
CDR3: CASSQQEVQPQHF
DNA: TGTGCCAGTAGTCAACAGGAAGTTCAGCCCCAGCATTTT

V: TRBV27
size: -
length: 14
J: TRBJ2-2
D: -
CDR3: CASSPSLIPGELFF
DNA: TGTGCCAGCAGTCCTTCACTGATCCCCGGGGAGCTGTTTTTT

V: TRBV20-1
size: -
length: 13
J: TRBJ2-1
D: -
CDR3: CSAPSGPYNEQFF
DNA: TGCAGTGCTCCCAGCGGGCCGTACAATGAGCAGTTCTTC

V: TRBV11-2
size: -
length: 18
J: TRBJ2-3
D: TRBD2
CDR3: CASSRRTSGGAEADTQYF
DNA: TGTGCCAGCAGCCGACGGACTAGCGGGGGGGCCGAGGCAGATACGCAGTATTTT

V: TRBV5-5
size: -
length: 14
J: TRBJ1-2
D: -
CDR3: CASSLEGDNYGYTF
DNA: TGTGCCAGCAGCTTGGAGGGGGATAACTATGGCTACACCTTC

V: TRBV29-1
size: few
length: 12
J: TRBJ2-1
D: -
CDR3: CSVGQWRNEQFF
DNA: TGCAGCGTTGGGCAGTGGAGGAATGAGCAGTTCTTC

V: TRBV5-1
size: -
length: 12
J: TRBJ2-3
D: -
CDR3: CASSLKGDTQYF
DNA: TGCGCCAGCAGCTTGAAGGGTGATACGCAGTATTTT

V: TRBV6-5
size: once
length: 18
J: TRBJ2-6
D: TRBD2
CDR3: CASSSGLAGGPGANVLTF
DNA: TGTGCCAGCAGTTCCGGACTAGCGGGAGGACCTGGGGCCAACGTCCTGACTTTC

V: TRBV6-4
size: -
length: 17
J: TRBJ2-6
D: -
CDR3: CASSEANSDSGANVLTF
DNA: TGTGCCAGCAGTGAGGCGAATAGCGACTCTGGGGCCAACGTCCTGACTTTC

V: TRBV6-5
size: -
length: 13
J: TRBJ2-5
D: TRBD1
CDR3: CASSYDRVETQYF
DNA: TGTGCCAGCAGTTACGACAGGGTTGAGACCCAGTACTTC

V: TRBV11-1
size: -
length: 15
J: TRBJ2-7
D: TRBD2
CDR3: CASSARLAGATEQYF
DNA: TGTGCCAGCAGCGCTCGACTAGCGGGAGCCACCGAGCAGTACTTC

V: TRBV5-1
size: -
length: 15
J: TRBJ2-1
D: TRBD2
CDR3: CASSTRLAGGNEQFF
DNA: TGCGCCAGCAGCACCCGACTAGCGGGGGGCAATGAGCAGTTCTTC

V: TRBV4-2
size: -
length: 14
J: TRBJ1-6
D: -
CDR3: CASSQETGNSPLHF
DNA: TGTGCCAGCAGCCAAGAAACGGGGAATTCACCCCTCCACTTT

V: TRBV20-1
size: -
length: 12
J: TRBJ2-5
D: -
CDR3: CSAGGLGETQYF
DNA: TGCAGTGCTGGGGGGCTGGGAGAGACCCAGTACTTC

V: TRBV10-1
size: -
length: 15
J: TRBJ1-2
D: -
CDR3: CASMGMEGPRCGYTF
DNA: TGCGCCAGCATGGGTATGGAGGGTCCCCGTTGCGGCTACACCTTC

V: TRBV9
size: -
length: 14
J: TRBJ2-3
D: TRBD2
CDR3: CASSRTSRADTQYF
DNA: TGTGCCAGCAGCCGGACTAGCCGAGCAGATACGCAGTATTTT

V: TRBV2
size: -
length: 15
J: TRBJ1-2
D: -
CDR3: CASSDRNRINYGYTF
DNA: TGTGCCAGCAGTGACAGGAATAGAATTAACTATGGCTACACCTTC

V: TRBV12-3/TRBV12-4
size: once
length: 17
J: TRBJ2-1
D: TRBD2
CDR3: CASSPAPTSGGGNEQFF
DNA: TGTGCCAGCAGTCCCGCCCCGACTAGCGGGGGTGGGAATGAGCAGTTCTTC

V: TRBV5-5
size: -
length: 14
J: TRBJ1-6
D: -
CDR3: CASSRTGGNSPLHF
DNA: TGTGCCTCCTCCAGGACGGGGGGCAATTCACCCCTCCACTTT

V: TRBV29-1
size: -
length: 13
J: TRBJ1-2
D: TRBD1
CDR3: CSVDGQGDYGYTF
DNA: TGCAGCGTCGACGGACAGGGAGATTATGGCTACACCTTC

V: TRBV12-3/TRBV12-4
size: -
length: 11
J: TRBJ2-7
D: -
CDR3: CASSQDHEQYF
DNA: TGTGCCAGCAGCCAAGACCACGAGCAGTACTTC

V: TRBV20-1
size: few
length: 14
J: TRBJ2-7
D: -
CDR3: CSASPGTHSYEQYF
DNA: TGCAGTGCTAGTCCCGGGACTCACTCCTACGAGCAGTACTTC

V: TRBV6-5
size: -
length: 15
J: TRBJ2-4
D: -
CDR3: CASSYSVAAENIQYF
DNA: TGTGCCAGCAGTTACTCGGTAGCGGCGGAAAACATTCAGTACTTC

V: TRBV9
size: many
length: 13
J: TRBJ1-5
D: -
CDR3: CASSVAPNQPQHF
DNA: TGTGCCAGCAGCGTGGCACCTAATCAGCCCCAGCATTTT

V: TRBV5-1
size: -
length: 16
J: TRBJ2-1
D: -
CDR3: CASSFYRASSYNEQFF
DNA: TGCGCCAGCAGCTTTTACAGGGCTAGCTCCTACAATGAGCAGTTCTTC

V: TRBV29-1
size: few
length: 11
J: TRBJ2-3
D: -
CDR3: CSVRPTDTQYF
DNA: TGCAGCGTGCGACCTACAGATACGCAGTATTTT

V: TRBV3-1
size: -
length: 14
J: TRBJ1-2
D: -
CDR3: CASSLGPEGSGYTF
DNA: TGTGCCAGCAGCCTCGGGCCAGAGGGTAGTGGCTACACCTTC